The source of this TCR beta chain is a study of cytomegalovirus exposure and HLA in healthy donors. Study context: A data release that came early held about 89 million unique TCRs from HLA-typed donors.

This clone was observed a single time. Vbeta (60) and Jbeta (13) primers were used in the PCR. Sequencing was performed with immunoSEQ multiplex PCR; in TCRdb, only in-frame clones are kept and a portion is missing. In the table there are over 150,000 clones, about 80% of which are singletons. The CDR3 sequence is 13 residues long. Germline V gives CDR1 MNHEY, CDR2 SMNVEV (reference sequence). V was cut by 1 base and J by 2 bases, with 4 bases left in between. The clonotype comes from a young woman in good health and CMV-seronegative. The sequencing input was PBMCs. The chain employs TRBV27 and TRBJ2-3, with D uncertain. The CDR3: CASSLFYTDTQYF. The DNA of the CDR3 is TGTGCCAGCAGTTTATTTTACACAGATACGCAGTATTTT.